These 26 T cell receptor beta chains came from one sample sequenced in a study of vaccination effects on CD4 cells after COVID-19. Sequencing was performed with immunoSEQ multiplex PCR; in TCRdb, only in-frame clones are kept and a portion is missing. This table holds 40,000 to 45,000 clones, over 75% found once. Antigen-specific CD4+ T cells expanded by the ViraFEST assay with viral peptide pools were then sequenced. After less than twelve days in culture, the CD4+ T cells were isolated. Among the vaccine recipients, none had a prior SARS-CoV-2 infection, and nucleocapsid antibodies were negative. These receptors have no identified antigens. This sample comprised CD4+ T cells from PBMCs cultured with HCoV-NL63 spike peptides, obtained before COVID-19 vaccination. The source is a human donor who received a COVID-19 vaccine.

The chain couples TRBV7-8 to TRBJ2-5, with D possibly being TRBD1 (6 bases). Deletions cut 1 base from V and 5 bases from J, with 11 bases between. The CDR3 loop spans 14 amino acids. Germline CDR1 SGHVS, CDR2 FQNEAQ. The chain's CDR3 is CASSLVQGVETQYF. The CDR3 nucleotides are TGTGCCAGCAGCTTAGTACAGGGCGTCGAGACCCAGTACTTC.

The V gene is TRBV28, the J gene TRBJ2-4; no reliable D call. Deletions cut 0 bases from V and 1 base from J, with 4 bases between. Per germline, CDR1 MDHEN and CDR2 SYDVKM. The CDR3 is made up of 14 amino acids. CDR3 amino acids: CASSLWGAKNIQYF. The CDR3, as DNA: TGTGCCAGCAGTTTATGGGGGGCCAAAAACATTCAGTACTTC.

This CDR3 is CAWSRPRGSKNIQYF. The CDR3 region has the DNA TGTGCCTGGAGTCGGCCCCGGGGTTCCAAAAACATTCAGTACTTC. The rearrangement links TRBV30 to TRBJ2-4; D perhaps matches TRBD2 (5 bases). CDR3 length equals 15 residues. V lost 2 bases and J lost 2, with 13 bases in between. Germline V lookup: CDR1 GTSNPN, CDR2 SVGIG (reference sequence).

The chain links TRBV28 to TRBJ2-1; D call uncertain. The germline CDR1 and CDR2 sequences are MDHEN and SYDVKM. Trimming shortened V by 3 bases and J by 7 bases, and 7 bases separated the two germline ends. CDR3 length: 12 amino acids. In DNA, the CDR3 is TGTGCCAGCAGTTTGAGTCTGAATGAGCAGTTCTTC. Protein sequence: CASSLSLNEQFF.

The chain employs TRBV7-8 and TRBJ2-1; D is possibly TRBD2 (5 bases). Per germline, CDR1 SGHVS and CDR2 FQNEAQ. Trimming removed 1 base at V and 2 bases at J, with 9 bases between. This CDR3 comprises 15 residues. The CDR3 DNA sequence: TGTGCCAGCAGCTTAGGGGAGATCACCTACAATGAGCAGTTCTTC. Translating it yields CASSLGEITYNEQFF. The entire variable domain, with the rest obtained from reference TRBV7-8 and TRBJ2-1, is as follows: GAGVSQSPRYKVAKRGQDVALRCDPISGHVSLFWYQQALGQGPEFLTYFQNEAQLDKSGLPSDRFFAERPEGSVSTLKIQRTQQEDSAVYLCASSLGEITYNEQFFGPGTRLTVL.

This chain connects TRBV24-1 to TRBJ1-2, with D perhaps TRBD1 (5 bases). There are 16 residues in the CDR3. The V end lost 4 bases, the J end lost 2 bases, and 16 bases lay between the germline ends. Per the germline V gene, CDR1 is KGHDR and CDR2 is SFDVKD. The chain's CDR3 is CATSDPTGGVNYGYTF. The DNA for the CDR3 is TGTGCCACCAGTGACCCGACTGGGGGGGTAAACTATGGCTACACCTTC.

J is TRBJ1-3 and V is TRBV3-1 (or the pseudogene TRBV3-2); D is unresolved. The ends were cut back, 1 base at V and 0 bases at J, with 10 bases in the middle. The CDR3 has 16 amino acids. CDR1 and CDR2 (germline): LGHDT, YNNKEL (reference sequence). DNA of the CDR3: TGTGCCAGCAGCCAAGTAGGCGGGCCCTCTGGAAACACCATATATTTT. This codes for CASSQVGGPSGNTIYF.

V is TRBV9 and J is TRBJ2-1; D gene ambiguous. The CDR3 is 15 residues long. Per the germline V gene, CDR1 is SGDLS and CDR2 is YYNGEE. The V and J ends lost 0 bases and 0 bases respectively, with 7 bases between them. CDR3 loop: CASSVATNSYNEQFF. Here the CDR3 DNA reads TGTGCCAGCAGCGTAGCTACAAACTCCTACAATGAGCAGTTCTTC.

The chain links TRBV7-2 to TRBJ2-5, with a weak D call TRBD2 (5 bases). The CDR3 has 14 amino acids. In germline, CDR1 is SGHTA, CDR2 FQGNSA. Trimming left V 1 base short and J 1 base short, with 7 bases between. CDR3 sequence (DNA): TGTGCCAGCAGCTTAGGTCGGGGCCAAGAGACCCAGTACTTC. It yields the protein CASSLGRGQETQYF.

V gene TRBV4-3 combines with J gene TRBJ1-2; 10 positions match TRBD1. This CDR3 spans 14 amino acids. Trimming took 5 bases from V and 7 from J; bases not matched to a gene: 7. The V gene's germline CDR1 is LGHNA and CDR2 YSLEER. This CDR3 is CASSAGQGVGGYTF. The CDR3 DNA reads as TGCGCCAGCAGCGCCGGACAGGGGGTTGGTGGCTACACCTTC.

V is TRBV5-1 and J is TRBJ1-1; D not certain. The CDR3 is 13 residues long. Deletions cut 0 bases from V and 3 bases from J, with 6 bases between. CDR1 is SGHRS, CDR2 YFSETQ, per germline. CDR3 loop: CASSLGRDTEAFF. The CDR3 region has the DNA TGCGCCAGCAGCTTGGGTAGGGACACTGAAGCTTTCTTT.

This clone was observed a handful of times. The V and J genes are TRBV14 and TRBJ2-1, with a possible D match to TRBD1 (5 bases). Germline CDR1 SGHDN, CDR2 FVKESK. This CDR3 has 14 amino acids. The ends were cut back, 1 base at V and 7 bases at J, with 11 bases in the middle. In nucleotides, the CDR3 is TGTGCCAGCAGCCAAGTTGGGGCGTATAATGAGCAGTTCTTC. Translating gives CASSQVGAYNEQFF.

The table lists this clone with a few counts. This chain connects TRBV24-1 to TRBJ2-1; 10 nucleotides match TRBD2. The CDR3 runs 16 residues. Germline V lookup: CDR1 KGHDR, CDR2 SFDVKD. V lost 7 bases and J lost 5; bases outside the gene matches: 10. CDR3 bases: TGTGCCACCAGCGAACACGGACTAGCGGCAAACAATGAGCAGTTCTTC. This codes for CATSEHGLAANNEQFF.

The rearrangement joins TRBV18 to TRBJ1-2; D is ambiguous. The CDR3 length is 15 residues. Deletions cut 1 base from V and 3 bases from J, with 12 bases between. The V gene's germline CDR1 is KGHSH and CDR2 LQKENI. The CDR3, as DNA: TGTGCCAGCTCACCACTTAACTCTCCGGACTATGGCTACACCTTC. This gives the protein CASSPLNSPDYGYTF.

This chain connects TRBV4-2 to TRBJ2-2; the match to TRBD1 covers 9 bases. Per germline, CDR1 LGHNA and CDR2 YNFKEQ. J was trimmed by 3 bases and V by 1 base; bases with no gene match: 3. The length of the CDR3 is 16 residues. CDR3 coding DNA: TGTGCCAGCAGCCAAGTACAGGGGGCCGACACCGGGGAGCTGTTTTTT. Residues: CASSQVQGADTGELFF.

The rearrangement uses TRBV18 and TRBJ2-7, with D possibly TRBD1 on 6 matching bases. Germline CDR1 KGHSH, CDR2 LQKENI. The CDR3 is made up of 14 amino acids. Trimming left V 2 bases short and J 1 base short, with 9 bases between. The CDR3 DNA reads as TGTGCCAGCTCACCAGTGGGGACATCCTACGAGCAGTACGTC. Translated, it gives CASSPVGTSYEQYV.

The chain recombines TRBV7-2 with TRBJ2-2; no clear D. Between the trimmed V and J ends, which lost 2 bases and 4 bases, there was a span of 11 bases. The CDR3 has 15 residues. From germline, CDR1 is SGHTA and CDR2 FQGNSA. CDR3 sequence reads: CASSLWAGSTGELFF. DNA of the CDR3: TGTGCCAGCAGCTTATGGGCCGGGTCCACCGGGGAGCTGTTTTTT.

This chain connects TRBV6-5 to TRBJ2-7; D unclear. Germline V CDR1 and CDR2: MNHEY, SVGAGI. The ends were cut back, 7 bases at V and 2 bases at J, with 12 bases in the middle. The CDR3 has 13 amino acids. The CDR3 loop is CASTLTDAYEQYV. The CDR3 nucleotides read TGTGCCAGCACCCTGACTGATGCCTACGAGCAGTACGTC.

The DNA for the CDR3 is TGTGCCAGCGATAAGGGGGGGCGCACAGATACGCAGTATTTT. Protein product: CASDKGGRTDTQYF. The gene calls are TRBV28 and TRBJ2-3, with a tentative D call TRBD2 (7 bases). CDR1 MDHEN and CDR2 SYDVKM come from the germline V gene. Trimming pared 8 bases from V and 1 base from J, leaving 13 bases between. The CDR3 is 14 residues long.

CDR3 sequence (DNA): TGTGCCAGCAGCGTAGATGGACCCGGACGGCCCGGCACAGATACGCAGTATTTT. As protein: CASSVDGPGRPGTDTQYF. The V call is TRBV9, the J call TRBJ2-3, with D unclear. This CDR3 has 18 amino acids. Trimming took off 0 bases at V and 1 base at J, with 18 bases between the two ends. Germline values: CDR1 SGDLS, CDR2 YYNGEE.

The chain links TRBV30 to TRBJ1-2; D is perhaps TRBD1 (6 bases). From germline, CDR1 is GTSNPN and CDR2 SVGIG (reference sequence). Deletions cut 3 bases from V and 8 bases from J, with 16 bases between. This CDR3 is 13 amino acids long. CDR3 protein: CAWSKQGLEGYTF. Written as DNA, the CDR3 is TGTGCCTGGAGCAAACAGGGATTAGAAGGCTACACCTTC.

The J gene is TRBJ2-3, the V gene TRBV24-1; D tentatively reads TRBD1 or TRBD2 (5 bases each). CDR3 length equals 13 residues. The V and J ends lost 9 bases and 1 base respectively, with 10 bases between them. Looked up from germline, CDR1 is KGHDR and CDR2 is SFDVKD. This CDR3 reads CATGGSGTDTQYF. DNA of the CDR3: TGTGCCACCGGGGGTTCGGGCACAGATACGCAGTATTTT.

This CDR3 is CASSADPGAYEAFF. DNA of the CDR3: TGTGCCAGCAGCGCCGACCCGGGGGCGTATGAAGCTTTCTTT. This sequence joins TRBV9 and TRBJ1-1; possibly TRBD1 for D (6 bases). Deletions cut 3 bases from V and 7 bases from J, with 16 bases between. This CDR3 has 14 amino acids. The V gene's germline CDR1 is SGDLS and CDR2 YYNGEE.

The chain carries TRBV28 and TRBJ1-3; D is possibly TRBD1 (5 bases). Trimming shortened V by 7 bases and J by 2 bases, and 9 bases separated the two germline ends. Per germline, CDR1 MDHEN and CDR2 SYDVKM. The CDR3 contains 13 residues. For the CDR3, the DNA is TGTGCCAGCACCCTGACAGCTGGAAACACCATATATTTT. Translation: CASTLTAGNTIYF.

This clone was seen a single time. The V gene is TRBV28, the J gene TRBJ2-3; TRBD1 matches 8 bases. This CDR3 spans 14 amino acids. J was trimmed by 5 bases and V by 2 bases; bases with no gene match: 3. Germline CDR1 and CDR2: MDHEN and SYDVKM. This chain's CDR3 is CASSLQGAEDTQYF. As DNA, the CDR3 is TGTGCCAGCAGTTTACAGGGGGCTGAAGATACGCAGTATTTT.

The chain uses TRBV19 and TRBJ1-1, with D perhaps matching TRBD1 (6 bases). The CDR3 totals 14 residues. Germline assignment: CDR1 LNHDA and CDR2 SQIVND (reference sequence). V was shortened by 4 bases and J by 5 bases, with 14 bases between the two germline ends. The CDR3 loop is CASSTKTGETEAFF. DNA for the CDR3: TGTGCCAGTAGTACCAAGACAGGCGAAACTGAAGCTTTCTTT. Together with reference TRBV19 and TRBJ1-1, the CDR3 gives the full variable domain: DGGITQSPKYLFRKEGQNVTLSCEQNLNHDAMYWYRQDPGQGLRLIYYSQIVNDFQKGDIAEGYSVSREKKESFPLTVTSAQKNPTAFYLCASSTKTGETEAFFGQGTRLTVV.